The rows below give T cell receptor beta chains drawn from one sample of a study of blood T cell repertoires in COVID-19. Sequencing was performed with immunoSEQ multiplex PCR; in TCRdb, only in-frame clones are kept and a portion is missing. This sample has roughly 61,000 clones, with 91% found just once. The sample comprised peripheral blood. These receptors all come from a man between 60 and 75 years old with acute or convalescent COVID-19. CDR3s include the opening cysteine and the closing phenylalanine or tryptophan. A D gene is named only where the DNA matches it firmly. Not all rows give a size; the values are once, few, many and, for expanded clones, a class.

size	D	J	V	DNA	CDR3
.	.	TRBJ2-5	TRBV5-1	TGCGCCAGCAGCTACCAACAGGGTTGGGAGACCCAGTACTTC	CASSYQQGWETQYF
.	.	TRBJ1-1	TRBV5-1	TGCGCCAGCAGCTCGTCGAGTCTGGGGGGGCAGAACACTGAAGCTTTCTTT	CASSSSSLGGQNTEAFF
once	.	TRBJ2-3	TRBV5-1	TGCGCCAGCAGCTTGGAGGGAAGCGGGCCAGATACGCAGTATTTT	CASSLEGSGPDTQYF
.	.	TRBJ1-5	TRBV27	TGTGCCAGCAGTTCCCGGGGGGACTTTTCTTATAGCAATCAGCCCCAGCATTTT	CASSSRGDFSYSNQPQHF
.	.	TRBJ2-5	TRBV4-2	TGTGCCAGCAGCCAAGTCCCGGGACCGGCGGGGGAGACCCAGTACTTC	CASSQVPGPAGETQYF
.	TRBD2	TRBJ2-1	TRBV28	TGTGCCAGCAGTCTCCCCGGGACTAGTAGAAATGAGCAGTTCTTC	CASSLPGTSRNEQFF
.	.	TRBJ1-6	TRBV2	TGTGCCAGCAAGGACAGTCCGGGTTCACCCCTCCACTTT	CASKDSPGSPLHF
.	TRBD1	TRBJ2-2	TRBV5-1	TGCGCCAGCAGCTTGGGGGACAGGAACACCGGGGAGCTGTTTTTT	CASSLGDRNTGELFF
.	.	TRBJ1-5	TRBV24-1	TGTGCCACCAGTGATTGGGACATTGTGGATGTAAGCAATCAGCCCCAGCATTTT	CATSDWDIVDVSNQPQHF
once	TRBD2	TRBJ2-1	TRBV5-6	TGTGCCAGCAGCCCGGGACTAGCGGGAACCTACAATGAGCAGTTCTTC	CASSPGLAGTYNEQFF
.	.	TRBJ2-2	TRBV12-3/TRBV12-4	TGTGCCAGCAGTCCCTCCAGGACAGGGGAGCTGTTTTTT	CASSPSRTGELFF
.	TRBD1	TRBJ1-2	TRBV19	TGTGCCAGTAGGCTCCCGGGACAGGGGAATGGCTACACCTTC	CASRLPGQGNGYTF
.	TRBD1	TRBJ1-5	TRBV27	TGTGCCAGCAGTTCGACAGGGAATGGTCAGCCCCAGCATTTT	CASSSTGNGQPQHF
.	TRBD1	TRBJ2-7	TRBV5-8	TGTGCCAGCAGCCAGGAATGGACAGGGGGCTACTACGAGCAGTACTTC	CASSQEWTGGYYEQYF
.	TRBD1	TRBJ1-1	TRBV6-5	TGTGCCAGCAGCTTGACAGGGGGCAACACTGAAGCTTTCTTT	CASSLTGGNTEAFF
.	.	TRBJ2-5	TRBV9	TGTGCCAGCAGCGCCCGACAACCTCCTGGAGAGACCCAGTACTTC	CASSARQPPGETQYF
.	.	TRBJ1-1	TRBV29-1	TGCAGCGTTGAAATGGGCGGGGCGACGGTCACTGAAGCTTTCTTT	CSVEMGGATVTEAFF
.	.	TRBJ2-7	TRBV9	TGTGCCAGCAGCGCCCTCCCGGGTCCTACCTACGAGCAGTACTTC	CASSALPGPTYEQYF
.	TRBD1	TRBJ2-7	TRBV2	TGTGCCAGCAGTGACGGACAGGGGGCCAGGTACGAGCAGTACTTC	CASSDGQGARYEQYF
.	TRBD1	TRBJ1-4	TRBV19	TGTGCCAGTAGACAACAGGGGATTCCTAATGAAAAACTGTTTTTT	CASRQQGIPNEKLFF
.	.	TRBJ1-4	TRBV11-3	TGTGCCAGCAGCTTGGCGGGGGGGCCTAATGAAAAACTGTTTTTT	CASSLAGGPNEKLFF
.	TRBD1	TRBJ2-7	TRBV7-7	TGTGCTAGCAGCTCGCTAGCAGGGGGCCAAGGGGAGCAGTACTTC	CASSSLAGGQGEQYF
many	.	TRBJ2-5	TRBV29-1	TGCAGCCCCCGGGATGCCGAGAGTGGGACCCAGTACTTC	CSPRDAESGTQYF
.	.	TRBJ2-3	TRBV5-1	TGCGCCAGCAGCTTCGCAGAAAGCACAGATACGCAGTATTTT	CASSFAESTDTQYF
once	.	TRBJ2-5	TRBV11-2	TGTGCCAGCAGCTTAGAAGGAGGCCGGGAGACCCAGTACTTC	CASSLEGGRETQYF